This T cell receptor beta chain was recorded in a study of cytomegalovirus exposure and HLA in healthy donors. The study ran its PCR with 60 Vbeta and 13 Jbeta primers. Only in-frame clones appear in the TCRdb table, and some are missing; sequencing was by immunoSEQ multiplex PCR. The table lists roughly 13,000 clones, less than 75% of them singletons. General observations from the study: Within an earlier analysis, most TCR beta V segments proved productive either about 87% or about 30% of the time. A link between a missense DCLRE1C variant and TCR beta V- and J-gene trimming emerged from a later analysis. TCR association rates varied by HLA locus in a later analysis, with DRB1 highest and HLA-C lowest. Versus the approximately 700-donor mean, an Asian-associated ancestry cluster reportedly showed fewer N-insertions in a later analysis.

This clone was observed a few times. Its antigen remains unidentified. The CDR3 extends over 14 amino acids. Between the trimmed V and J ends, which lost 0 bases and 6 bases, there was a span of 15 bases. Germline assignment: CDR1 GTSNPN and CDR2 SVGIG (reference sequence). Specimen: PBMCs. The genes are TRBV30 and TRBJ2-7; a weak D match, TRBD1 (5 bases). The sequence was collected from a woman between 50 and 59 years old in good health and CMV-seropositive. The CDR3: CAWSVGQGPTEQYF. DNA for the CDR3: TGTGCCTGGAGTGTAGGGCAGGGTCCTACCGAGCAGTACTTC.